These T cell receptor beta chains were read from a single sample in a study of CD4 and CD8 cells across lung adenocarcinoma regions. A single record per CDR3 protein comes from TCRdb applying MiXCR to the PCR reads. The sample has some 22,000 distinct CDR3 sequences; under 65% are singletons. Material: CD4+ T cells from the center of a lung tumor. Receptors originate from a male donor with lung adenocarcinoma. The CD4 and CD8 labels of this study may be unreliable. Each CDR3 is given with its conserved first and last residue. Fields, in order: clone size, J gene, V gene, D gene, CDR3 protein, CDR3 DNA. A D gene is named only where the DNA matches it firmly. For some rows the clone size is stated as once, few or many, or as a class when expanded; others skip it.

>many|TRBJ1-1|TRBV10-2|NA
CASSQYTGEAEAFF
TGCGCCAGCAGCCAGTATACAGGAGAGGCTGAAGCTTTCTTT
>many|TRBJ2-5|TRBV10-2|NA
CASRDNFFQETQYF
TGCGCCAGCAGGGACAACTTCTTCCAAGAGACCCAGTACTTC
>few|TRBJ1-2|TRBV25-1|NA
CASSDSNSYGYTF
TGTGCCAGCAGTGACAGCAATTCCTATGGCTACACCTTC
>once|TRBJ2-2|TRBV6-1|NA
CASGLQAVIPGELFF
TGTGCCAGCGGCCTCCAGGCTGTGATTCCCGGGGAGCTGTTTTTT
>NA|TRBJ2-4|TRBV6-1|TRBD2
CASRKSGIATDTQYF
TGTGCCAGCAGGAAAAGCGGGATAGCGACAGACACTCAGTACTTC
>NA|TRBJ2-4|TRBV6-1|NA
CASSDTGEGTQYF
TGTGCCAGCAGCGATACAGGGGAGGGCACTCAGTACTTC
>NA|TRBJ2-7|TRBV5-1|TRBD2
CASSLGLASTEQYF
TGCGCCAGCAGCCTCGGACTAGCGTCTACCGAGCAGTACTTC
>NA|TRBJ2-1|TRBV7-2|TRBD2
CASTWTSGRYEQFF
TGTGCCAGCACTTGGACTAGCGGGAGGTATGAGCAGTTCTTC
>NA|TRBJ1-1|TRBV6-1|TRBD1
CASSEVGGEGTEAFF
TGTGCCAGCAGTGAAGTAGGGGGCGAAGGCACTGAAGCTTTCTTT
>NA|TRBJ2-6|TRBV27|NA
CASSLSPSLGSGANVLTF
TGTGCCAGCAGTTTATCCCCTTCCCTGGGGTCTGGGGCCAACGTCCTGACTTTC
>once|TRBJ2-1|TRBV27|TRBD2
CASRPVSSGRINEQFF
TGTGCCAGCAGACCTGTCTCTAGCGGGAGAATAAATGAGCAGTTCTTC
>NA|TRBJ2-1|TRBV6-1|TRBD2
CASGREFPNEQFF
TGTGCCAGCGGGCGGGAGTTTCCAAATGAGCAGTTCTTC
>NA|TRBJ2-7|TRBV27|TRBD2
CASSLSLAGGTGEQYF
TGTGCCAGCAGTTTATCGCTAGCGGGAGGGACCGGGGAGCAGTACTTC
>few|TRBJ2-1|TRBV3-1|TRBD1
CASSLGTGGNEQFF
TGTGCCAGCAGCCTTGGGACAGGGGGGAATGAGCAGTTCTTC
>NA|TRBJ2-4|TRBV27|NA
CASSPGRLASGTNTQYF
TGTGCCAGCAGTCCTGGCCGACTAGCTTCTGGGACAAACACTCAGTATTTC
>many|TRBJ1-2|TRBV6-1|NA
CASSESGGARGSYGYTF
TGTGCCAGCAGTGAATCGGGCGGGGCGAGAGGCTCCTATGGCTACACCTTC
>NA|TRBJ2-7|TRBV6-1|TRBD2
CASSESGGSSYEQYF
TGTGCCAGCAGTGAATCGGGAGGGAGCTCCTACGAGCAGTACTTC
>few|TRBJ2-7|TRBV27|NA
CASSRAGAYEQYF
TGTGCCAGCAGTCGAGCAGGGGCCTACGAGCAGTACTTC
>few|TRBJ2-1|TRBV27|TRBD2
CASSPTSGRYGDEQFF
TGTGCCAGCAGTCCGACTAGCGGGAGATACGGGGATGAGCAGTTCTTC
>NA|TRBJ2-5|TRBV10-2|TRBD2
CASRTGTAGTSGEADTQYF
TGCGCCAGCAGGACCGGGACGGCCGGGACTAGCGGGGAAGCAGATACGCAGTACTTC
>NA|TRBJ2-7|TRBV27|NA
CAGSGGREPDTQYF
TGTGCGGGCAGTGGCGGCCGTGAGCCAGATACGCAGTACTTC
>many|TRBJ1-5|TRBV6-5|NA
CASSYDRGQPQHF
TGTGCCAGCAGTTACGACAGAGGGCAGCCCCAGCATTTT
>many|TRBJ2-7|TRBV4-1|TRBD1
CASSPGQGARDEQYF
TGCGCCAGCAGCCCCGGACAGGGGGCGCGCGACGAGCAGTACTTC
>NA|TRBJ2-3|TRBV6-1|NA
CASLSLQAICSDEQYF
TGTGCCAGTCTCTCTTTGCAGGCTATCTGCTCAGATGAGCAGTATTTT
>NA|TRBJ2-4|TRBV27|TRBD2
CASSPLSGRAKDIQYF
TGTGCCAGCAGTCCACTTAGCGGGAGGGCCAAGGACATTCAGTACTTT
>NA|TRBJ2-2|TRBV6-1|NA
CASRLQAGSPGTLFF
TGTGCCAGCAGACTCCAGGCTGGAAGCCCCGGGACGCTGTTTTTT
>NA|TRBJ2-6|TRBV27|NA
CASSSGRLSGANDLSF
TGTGCCAGCAGTTCCGGACGGCTCTCTGGGGCCAACGACCTGTCTTTC
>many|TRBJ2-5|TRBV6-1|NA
CASSSKGETQYF
TGTGCCAGCAGCTCAAAAGGAGAGACCCAGTACTTC
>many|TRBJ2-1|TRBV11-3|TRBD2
CASSLAGIRLAGTYNEQFF
TGTGCCAGCAGCTTAGCAGGAATCCGACTAGCGGGGACCTACAATGAGCAGTTCTTC
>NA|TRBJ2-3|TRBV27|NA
CASSPGRLGSDQETQYF
TGTGCCAGCAGTCCTGGCCGACTAGGTTCTGACCAAGAGACCCAGTATTTT
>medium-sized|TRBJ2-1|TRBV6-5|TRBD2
CASSWSASGNNEQFF
TGTGCCAGCAGTTGGTCCGCTAGCGGCAACAATGAGCAGTTCTTC
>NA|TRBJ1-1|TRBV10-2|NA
CASRAGRDNTEAFF
TGCGCCAGCAGAGCAGGGCGAGATAACACTGAAGCTTTCTTT
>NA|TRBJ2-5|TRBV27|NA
CAKGTGVQDPETQYF
TGTGCCAAGGGGACGGGGGTTCAAGACCCAGAGACCCAGTACTTC
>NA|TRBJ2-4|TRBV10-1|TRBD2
CASSEAAGLSPRNIQYF
TGCGCCAGCAGTGAGGCAGCGGGGCTGAGTCCCAGGAACATTCAGTACTTC
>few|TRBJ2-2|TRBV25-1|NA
CASGRDGPRELFF
TGTGCCAGCGGCCGAGACGGCCCCCGGGAGCTGTTTTTT
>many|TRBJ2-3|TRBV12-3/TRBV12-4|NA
CASSFTTSTDTQYF
TGTGCCAGCAGTTTTACCACTAGCACAGATACGCAGTATTTT